This TCR beta chain was recorded in a study of blood T cell repertoires in COVID-19. Study details: Whether acute or convalescent, the COVID-19 samples came from the United States, Italy and Spain.

The CDR3 spans 19 residues. V lost 4 bases and J 7 bases, leaving 33 bases between the germline ends. Per germline, CDR1 SGDLS and CDR2 YYNGEE. The repertoire was sequenced with immunoSEQ multiplex PCR; TCRdb's copy has only in-frame clones and lacks some. The sample yields nearly 250,000 clones, more than 75% seen once. This sequence was found in a woman aged 60-75 years who had recovered from COVID-19. Sequencing input: peripheral blood. This chain connects TRBV9 to TRBJ2-7; TRBD1 might be the D (6 bases). Here the CDR3 DNA reads TGTGCCAGCAGCCCAGTAGGCCCGGGACACCATCTGAGGGGCGGAGAGCAGTACTTC. This gives the protein CASSPVGPGHHLRGGEQYF.